Below are 27 T cell receptor beta chains sequenced from a single sample in a study of T and B cells in COVID-19 patients. TRB rearrangements were amplified by multiplex PCR with BIOMED2 TRB-A/B primers. From the multiplex PCR reads, TCRdb called clonotypes with MiXCR, one entry per CDR3 protein. The sample contains roughly 15,000 distinct CDR3 sequences, 28% of which appear only once. Blood genomic DNA input for TRB amplification was 250-500 ng. Source material: blood. Receptor source: a human donor who had recovered from COVID-19.

This chain joins TRBV12-3 or TRBV12-4 and TRBJ1-5, with D unclear. This CDR3 comprises 15 residues. V was clipped by 3 bases and J by 0 bases, with 9 bases between them. The CDR3 DNA sequence: TGTGCCAGCAGTTTGGAGCAATATAGCAATCAGCCCCAGCATTTT. This codes for CASSLEQYSNQPQHF.

V gene TRBV20-1 combines with J gene TRBJ2-4, with TRBD2 matching 8 bases. The V gene end was trimmed by 0 bases and the J gene end by 8 bases; junction bases not matched to a gene: 3. The V gene's germline CDR1 is DFQATT and CDR2 SNEGSKA (reference sequence). The CDR3 covers 13 residues. CDR3 region: CSARDGGDDIQYF. For the CDR3, the DNA is TGCAGTGCTAGAGACGGGGGGGACGACATTCAGTACTTC.

This clonotype was seen a few times. This chain connects TRBV28 to TRBJ2-7; D might be TRBD1 or TRBD2, each matching 5 bases. The CDR3 runs 14 residues. Trimming pared 7 bases from V and 7 bases from J, leaving 20 bases between. The germline gives CDR1 MDHEN, CDR2 SYDVKM. The CDR3 DNA reads as TGTGCCAGCATGGGACCCGGCCAGACAAGGGAGCAGTACTTC. Translated: CASMGPGQTREQYF. The variable domain in full, completed from reference TRBV28 and TRBJ2-7, reads DVKVTQSSRYLVKRTGEKVFLECVQDMDHENMFWYRQDPGLGLRLIYFSYDVKMKEKGDIPEGYSVSREKKERFSLILESASTNQTSMYLCASMGPGQTREQYFGPGTRLTVT.

The rearrangement links TRBV4-2 to TRBJ1-1, with TRBD1 identical over 11 bases. V lost 3 bases to trimming and J lost 5 bases; unmatched junction nucleotides: 5. The CDR3 is 15 amino acids. The germline V gene encodes CDR1 LGHNA and CDR2 YNFKEQ. In DNA, the CDR3 is TGTGCCAGCAGCCAGTCGGGACAGGGGGATACTGAAGCTTTCTTT. Protein: CASSQSGQGDTEAFF.

There are many counts of this clonotype. V gene TRBV19 combines with J gene TRBJ1-3; D gene unclear. CDR1 and CDR2 (germline): LNHDA, SQIVND (reference sequence). V was cut by 3 bases and J by 2 bases, with 8 bases left in between. The CDR3 has 14 residues. CDR3 bases: TGTGCCAGTAGTATTTTGGGGACTGGAAACACCATATATTTT. Residues: CASSILGTGNTIYF.

This clonotype has just one count. J is TRBJ1-2 and V is TRBV4-3, with 11 bases that match TRBD1. Germline V gene data show CDR1 as LGHNA and CDR2 as YSLEER. The junction had 2 bases not matched to a gene; V was cut back by 4 bases and J by 4 bases. This CDR3 has 14 residues. The CDR3 DNA sequence: TGCGCCAGCAGCCCAGGGACAGGGGGCTATGGCTACACCTTC. The encoded protein is CASSPGTGGYGYTF.

The sample holds a few counts of this clonotype. The chain links TRBV20-1 to TRBJ2-7; 12 bases map to TRBD1. This CDR3 spans 16 amino acids. Germline CDR1 and CDR2: DFQATT and SNEGSKA (reference sequence). V was pared by 1 base and J by 6 bases, with 10 bases of the junction left unmatched. CDR3 protein: CSARGGQGALFGEQYF. The CDR3 coding sequence is TGCAGTGCTAGAGGGGGACAGGGGGCGTTGTTTGGCGAGCAGTACTTC.

This clonotype has a handful of counts. The chain carries TRBV6-2 or TRBV6-3 and TRBJ1-5; D ambiguous. The CDR3 length is 18 residues. V gave up 0 bases and J gave up 2 bases, with 17 bases separating them. Germline lookup yields CDR1 MNHEY and CDR2 SVGEGT. The CDR3 loop reads CASSYSFQSSGGNQPQHF. The CDR3 bases are TGTGCCAGCAGTTACTCCTTTCAGTCCAGTGGGGGCAATCAGCCCCAGCATTTT.

The chain combines TRBV18 with TRBJ2-3, with 12 bases that match TRBD2. The CDR3 covers 14 residues. The germline CDR1 and CDR2 sequences are KGHSH and LQKENI. The V segment lost 3 bases and the J segment 5 bases; nucleotides outside the gene matches: 0. The CDR3 DNA is TGTGCCAGCTCACCGACTAGCGGGGGAGATACGCAGTATTTT. Translation gives CASSPTSGGDTQYF. Complete variable domain (other parts from reference TRBV18 and TRBJ2-3): NAGVMQNPRHLVRRRGQEARLRCSPMKGHSHVYWYRQLPEEGLKFMVYLQKENIIDESGMPKERFSAEFPKEGPSILRIQQVVRGDSAAYFCASSPTSGGDTQYFGPGTRLTVL.

This clonotype is medium-sized. The chain links TRBV19 to TRBJ2-5; TRBD2 agrees at 7 bases. The CDR3 length is 14 residues. V lost 5 bases, J lost 2 bases, and 5 bases stayed unmatched. The germline V gene encodes CDR1 LNHDA and CDR2 SQIVND (reference sequence). DNA of the CDR3: TGTGCCAGTAGTCCTCCGGGACTACAAGAGACCCAGTACTTC. Residues: CASSPPGLQETQYF.

Within the sample, this clonotype is medium-sized. The V call is TRBV29-1, the J call TRBJ2-2, with 8 bases matching TRBD1. From germline, CDR1 is SQVTM and CDR2 ANQGSEA. The CDR3 is 12 residues long. J lost 4 bases, V lost 7 bases, and 2 bases had no gene match. The CDR3 region has the DNA TGCAGCGGGACAGGGTTCACCGGGGAGCTGTTTTTT. Translation: CSGTGFTGELFF.

The chain has TRBV18 and TRBJ2-5; D tentatively reads TRBD1 or TRBD2 (6 bases each). CDR1 is KGHSH and CDR2 is LQKENI in the germline V gene. This CDR3 spans 15 amino acids. Trimming removed 2 bases from V and 5 bases from J, with 15 bases in between. As DNA, the CDR3 is TGTGCCAGCTCACCAACCGGGGGCGCGTGGGAGACCCAGTACTTC. Translated: CASSPTGGAWETQYF. Complete variable domain (other parts from reference TRBV18 and TRBJ2-5): NAGVMQNPRHLVRRRGQEARLRCSPMKGHSHVYWYRQLPEEGLKFMVYLQKENIIDESGMPKERFSAEFPKEGPSILRIQQVVRGDSAAYFCASSPTGGAWETQYFGPGTRLLVL.

In its sample, this clonotype was seen many times. The V and J genes are TRBV19 and TRBJ1-2, with 7 bases matching TRBD1. CDR1 is LNHDA, CDR2 SQIVND, per germline (reference sequence). Unmatched junction bases numbered 22, after V lost 8 bases and J lost 4 bases. The CDR3 covers 18 residues. The CDR3 DNA reads as TGTGCCAGTGGTGGAACGGGACAGAACCCTTCCCCAATCTATGGCTACACCTTC. It yields the protein CASGGTGQNPSPIYGYTF.

This chain uses TRBV5-1 with TRBJ2-3; 9 nucleotides line up with TRBD2. CDR3 length: 17 amino acids. CDR1 is SGHRS and CDR2 is YFSETQ in the germline V gene. Trimming cost V 0 bases and J 3 bases; bases outside gene matches: 8. CDR3 amino acids: CASSLGQRGAWTDTQYF. Here the CDR3 DNA reads TGCGCCAGCAGCTTGGGGCAGCGGGGGGCGTGGACAGATACGCAGTATTTT. Supplemented by reference TRBV5-1 and TRBJ2-3, the full variable domain reads KAGVTQTPRYLIKTRGQQVTLSCSPISGHRSVSWYQQTPGQGLQFLFEYFSETQRNKGNFPGRFSGRQFSNSRSEMNVSTLELGDSALYLCASSLGQRGAWTDTQYFGPGTRLTVL.

This chain connects TRBV12-3 or TRBV12-4 to TRBJ2-7; a weak D match, TRBD2 (5 bases). The CDR3 extends over 15 amino acids. Trimming stripped 4 bases from V and 6 bases from J, with 19 bases between. Written as DNA, the CDR3 is TGTGCCAGCAGTTCCTTGGACCGGGATGGCGGCGAGCAGTACTTC. Encoded protein: CASSSLDRDGGEQYF.

The rearrangement uses TRBV20-1 and TRBJ1-4; no reliable D call. This CDR3 is 13 amino acids long. With 6 bases removed from V and 7 bases from J, the gap between germline ends came to 15 bases. The V gene's germline CDR1 is DFQATT and CDR2 SNEGSKA (reference sequence). As DNA, the CDR3 is TGCAGTGCCCCGGCATCGCTGGGTGAAAAACTGTTTTTT. Protein: CSAPASLGEKLFF.

The V gene is TRBV18, the J gene TRBJ2-4; 7 nucleotides align to TRBD1. Trimming removed 3 bases from V and 1 base from J; junction bases left unmatched: 6. The CDR3 is made up of 16 amino acids. Germline V gene sequence: CDR1 KGHSH, CDR2 LQKENI. The CDR3 nucleotides read TGTGCCAGCTCACCGAATACAGGGGAGGCCAAAAACATTCAGTACTTC. It specifies CASSPNTGEAKNIQYF.

This clonotype was observed once. The V gene is TRBV5-1, the J gene TRBJ2-1, with D hard to call. With 0 bases removed from V and 8 bases from J, the gap between germline ends came to 6 bases. This CDR3 is built from 12 residues. Germline CDR1 SGHRS, CDR2 YFSETQ. CDR3 nucleotides: TGCGCCAGCAGCTTGGGGCGCCATGAGCAGTTCTTC. Translating gives CASSLGRHEQFF.

The rearrangement uses TRBV19 and TRBJ2-7, with TRBD1 matching 11 bases. The junction had 6 bases not matched to a gene; V was cut back by 7 bases and J by 4 bases. The CDR3 runs 14 residues. CDR1 and CDR2 from the germline V gene are LNHDA and SQIVND (reference sequence). CDR3 bases: TGTGCCAGTACCGGGGACAGGGGGAGGTACGAGCAGTACTTC. This translates into CASTGDRGRYEQYF.

By proportion, this clonotype is medium-sized. This chain links TRBV5-5 with TRBJ2-7; D gene ambiguous. The germline gives CDR1 SGHKS, CDR2 YYEKEE (reference sequence). Trimming pared 0 bases from V and 6 bases from J, leaving 16 bases between. The CDR3 consists of 15 residues. The CDR3 sequence: CASSLGDKGRGEQYF. The CDR3 DNA is TGTGCCAGCAGCTTGGGAGACAAAGGGCGTGGCGAGCAGTACTTC.

Points on this clonotype: A much larger clone sits a single nucleotide away, making a read error possible. The chain is built from TRBV7-2 and TRBJ2-6; D is ambiguous. V shed 3 bases and J shed 5 bases, with 5 bases lying between them. Germline assignment: CDR1 SGHTA and CDR2 FQGNSA. CDR3 length: 13 residues. CDR3 DNA sequence: TGTGCCAGCAGCTTGGAAAGGGCCAACGTCCTGACTTTC. This gives the protein CASSLERANVLTF.

In this sample, this clonotype turned up a few times. The DNA for the CDR3 is TGTGCCAGCAGCAGGGACACCTACTATGGCTACACCTTC. Its protein is CASSRDTYYGYTF. The chain is built from TRBV6-5 and TRBJ1-2, with D tentatively TRBD1 (6 bases). Deletions cut 6 bases from V and 3 bases from J, with 11 bases between. Germline V CDR1 and CDR2: MNHEY, SVGAGI. CDR3 length: 13 amino acids.

This clonotype is categorized as medium-sized. V gene TRBV6-6 combines with J gene TRBJ2-7; TRBD1 matches at 9 bases. Per germline, CDR1 MNHNY and CDR2 SVGAGI (reference sequence). The CDR3 spans 15 residues. Losses at the gene ends were 6 bases for V and 4 bases for J; bases not matched to a gene: 10. CDR3: CASRPGTGSGYEQYF. CDR3 in DNA: TGTGCCAGCAGACCCGGGACAGGGTCGGGATACGAGCAGTACTTC.

This clonotype turned up a few times. This chain connects TRBV5-6 to TRBJ1-2, with 8 bases that match TRBD1. This CDR3 spans 15 amino acids. With V trimmed by 6 bases and J by 8 bases, 15 bases remained unmatched. Germline CDR1 and CDR2: SGHDT and YYEEEE. The CDR3 nucleotides read TGTGCCAGCACCTCGGCAGGGGGCGGCTATTGGGGCTACACCTTC. Its protein product is CASTSAGGGYWGYTF.

Judged by abundance, this clonotype is medium-sized. This chain joins TRBV19 and TRBJ2-7, with TRBD1 identical over 12 bases. Trimming removed 6 bases from V and 8 bases from J; junction bases left unmatched: 11. Per germline, CDR1 LNHDA and CDR2 SQIVND (reference sequence). This CDR3 contains 15 residues. The DNA for the CDR3 is TGTGCCAGTAGCTCCGGGACAGGGGGCGATTTGAAGCAGTACTTC. Amino acids: CASSSGTGGDLKQYF. The variable domain in full, with the rest retrieved from reference TRBV19 and TRBJ2-7, is DGGITQSPKYLFRKEGQNVTLSCEQNLNHDAMYWYRQDPGQGLRLIYYSQIVNDFQKGDIAEGYSVSREKKESFPLTVTSAQKNPTAFYLCASSSGTGGDLKQYFGPGTRLTVT.

This clonotype was recorded many times. The gene calls are TRBV6-2 or TRBV6-3 and TRBJ2-7; 9 nucleotides match TRBD2. The V gene end was trimmed by 6 bases and the J gene end by 4 bases; junction bases not matched to a gene: 10. The CDR3 runs 15 residues. Germline lookup yields CDR1 MNHEY and CDR2 SVGEGT. The CDR3 DNA follows: TGTGCCAGCAGCTCCCTTATCGCGGGGGGGTACGAGCAGTACTTC. Residues: CASSSLIAGGYEQYF.

This clonotype was detected only a few times. The chain uses TRBV15 and TRBJ1-1; D is undetermined. The CDR3 consists of 15 residues. The germline gives CDR1 LNHNV, CDR2 YYDKDF (reference sequence). V was cut by 5 bases and J by 3 bases, with 16 bases left in between. The CDR3 loop reads CATSSRETGDTEAFF. For the CDR3, the DNA is TGTGCCACCAGCTCCCGAGAAACCGGGGACACTGAAGCTTTCTTT.